This T cell receptor beta chain was sequenced in a study of chemoradiotherapy in HPV16-positive cancers. Study findings and constraints: The functional HPV-specific definition rests on just a couple of HPV16-positive patients.

There are 15 residues in the CDR3. V was shortened by 2 bases and J by 6 bases, with 16 bases between the two germline ends. Germline V gene lookup returns CDR1 LNHNV and CDR2 YYDKDF (reference sequence). With respect to this clone: What it binds is not known.

Using immunoSEQ multiplex PCR, the repertoire was profiled, and TCRdb retains in-frame clones only, with some absent. The sample lists about 290 clones; over 90% were seen once. This TCR was recovered from a human donor with HPV-associated anogenital cancer. V usage is TRBV15 and J usage is TRBJ1-1; possibly TRBD1 for D (6 bases). Here the sequenced sample was tumor tissue, taken from a patient who underwent chemoradiotherapy. The CDR3, as DNA: TGTGCCACCAGCAGACTAAGCACAGGGAAGGCTGAAGCTTTCTTT. It encodes CATSRLSTGKAEAFF.